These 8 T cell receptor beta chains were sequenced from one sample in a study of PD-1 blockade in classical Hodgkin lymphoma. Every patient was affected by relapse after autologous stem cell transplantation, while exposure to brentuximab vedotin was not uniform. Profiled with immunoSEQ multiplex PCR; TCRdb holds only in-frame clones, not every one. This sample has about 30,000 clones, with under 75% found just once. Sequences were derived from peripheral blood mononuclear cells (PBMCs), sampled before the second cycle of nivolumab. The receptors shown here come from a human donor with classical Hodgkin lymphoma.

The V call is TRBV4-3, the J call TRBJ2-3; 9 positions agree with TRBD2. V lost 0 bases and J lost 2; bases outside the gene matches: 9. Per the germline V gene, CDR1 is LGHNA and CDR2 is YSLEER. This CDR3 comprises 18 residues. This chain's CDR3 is CASSQDEGGGADTDTQYF. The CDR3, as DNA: TGCGCCAGCAGCCAAGATGAGGGCGGGGGGGCCGACACAGATACGCAGTATTTT.

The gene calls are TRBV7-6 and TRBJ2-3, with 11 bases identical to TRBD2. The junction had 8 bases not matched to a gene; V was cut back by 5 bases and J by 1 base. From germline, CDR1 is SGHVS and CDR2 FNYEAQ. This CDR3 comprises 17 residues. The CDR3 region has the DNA TGTGCCAGCAGCCTTCGACTAGCGGGGTCGGGCACAGATACGCAGTATTTT. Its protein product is CASSLRLAGSGTDTQYF.

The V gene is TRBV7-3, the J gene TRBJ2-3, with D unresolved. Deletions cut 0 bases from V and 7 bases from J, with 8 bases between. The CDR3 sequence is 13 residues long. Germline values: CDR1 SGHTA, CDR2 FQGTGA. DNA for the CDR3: TGTGCCAGCAGCTTAACTGAGCCGAATACGCAGTATTTT. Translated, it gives CASSLTEPNTQYF.

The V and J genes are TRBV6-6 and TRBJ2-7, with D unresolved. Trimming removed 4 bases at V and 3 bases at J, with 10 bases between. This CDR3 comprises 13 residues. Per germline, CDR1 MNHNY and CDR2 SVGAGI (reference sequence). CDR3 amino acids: CASSSTNDYEQYF. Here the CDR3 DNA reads TGTGCCAGCAGTTCAACGAATGACTACGAGCAGTACTTC.

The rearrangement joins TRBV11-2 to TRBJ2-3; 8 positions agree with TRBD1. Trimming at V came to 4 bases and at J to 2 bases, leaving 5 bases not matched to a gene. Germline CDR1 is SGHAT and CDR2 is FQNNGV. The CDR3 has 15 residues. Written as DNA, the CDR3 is TGTGCCAGCAGCTATCGACAGGGGCACACAGATACGCAGTATTTT. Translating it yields CASSYRQGHTDTQYF.

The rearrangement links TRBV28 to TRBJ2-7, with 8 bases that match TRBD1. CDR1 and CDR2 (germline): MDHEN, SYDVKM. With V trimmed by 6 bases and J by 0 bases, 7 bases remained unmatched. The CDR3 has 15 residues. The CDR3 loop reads CASSETGVPSYEQYV. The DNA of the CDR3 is TGTGCCAGCAGCGAGACAGGGGTACCCTCCTACGAGCAGTACGTC.

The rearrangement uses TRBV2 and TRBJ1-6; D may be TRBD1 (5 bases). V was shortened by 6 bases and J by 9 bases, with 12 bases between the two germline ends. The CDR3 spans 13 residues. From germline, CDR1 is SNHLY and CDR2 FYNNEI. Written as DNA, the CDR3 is TGTGCCAGCAGGACAGATCTCCCTTCACCCCTCCACTTT. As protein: CASRTDLPSPLHF.

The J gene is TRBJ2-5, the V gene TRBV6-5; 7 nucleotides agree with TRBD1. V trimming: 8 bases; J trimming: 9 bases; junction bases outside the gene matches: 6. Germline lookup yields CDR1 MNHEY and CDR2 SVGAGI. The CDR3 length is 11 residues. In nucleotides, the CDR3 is TGTGCCAGCCAAAAAGACAGGGCCCAGTACTTC. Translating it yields CASQKDRAQYF.